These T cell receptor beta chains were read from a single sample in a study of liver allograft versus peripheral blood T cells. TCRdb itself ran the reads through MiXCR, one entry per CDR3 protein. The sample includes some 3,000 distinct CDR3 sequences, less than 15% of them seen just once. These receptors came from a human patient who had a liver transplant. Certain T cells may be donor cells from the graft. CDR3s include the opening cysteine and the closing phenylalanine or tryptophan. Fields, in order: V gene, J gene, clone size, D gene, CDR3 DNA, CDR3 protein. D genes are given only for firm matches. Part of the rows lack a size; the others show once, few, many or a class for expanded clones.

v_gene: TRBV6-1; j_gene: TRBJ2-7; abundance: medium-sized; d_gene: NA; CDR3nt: TGTGCCAGCAGTGAAGTATTGGCAGGGGGGCCCTACGAGCAGTACTTC; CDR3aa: CASSEVLAGGPYEQYF
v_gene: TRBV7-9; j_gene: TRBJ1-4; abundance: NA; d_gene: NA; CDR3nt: TGTGCCAGCAGCTTAGCGGGATCAGGGAATAATGAAAAACTGTTTTTT; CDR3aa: CASSLAGSGNNEKLFF
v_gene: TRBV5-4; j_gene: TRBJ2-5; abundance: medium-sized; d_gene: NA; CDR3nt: TGTGCCAGCAGCTTGGATTTGGGCCAAGAGACCCAGTACTTC; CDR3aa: CASSLDLGQETQYF
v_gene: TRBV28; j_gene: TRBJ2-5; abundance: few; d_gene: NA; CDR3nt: TGTGCCAGCAGTCCCGGGGGTCAAGAGACCCAGTACTTC; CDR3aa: CASSPGGQETQYF
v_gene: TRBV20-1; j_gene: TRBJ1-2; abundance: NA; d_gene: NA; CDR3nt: TGCAGTGCTAGAGATACACGGGGGGGGACCTATGGCTACACCTTC; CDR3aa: CSARDTRGGTYGYTF
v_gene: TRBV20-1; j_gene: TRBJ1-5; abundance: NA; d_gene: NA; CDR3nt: TGCAGTGCTAGAGGAGGGTCGGGCAATCAGCCCCAGCATTTT; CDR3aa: CSARGGSGNQPQHF
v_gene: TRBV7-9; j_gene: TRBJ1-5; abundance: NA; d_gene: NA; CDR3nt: TGTGCCAGCAGCTTATCGTCGACCGCACTGAATCAGCCCCAGCATTTT; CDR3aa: CASSLSSTALNQPQHF
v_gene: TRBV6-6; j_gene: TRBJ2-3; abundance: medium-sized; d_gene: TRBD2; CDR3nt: TGTGCCAGCAGGCCACTAGCGGGGGGGCCAACAGATACGCAGTATTTT; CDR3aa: CASRPLAGGPTDTQYF
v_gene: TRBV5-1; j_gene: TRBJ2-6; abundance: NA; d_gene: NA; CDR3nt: TGCGCCAGCAGCTTGGACAGGGGAGGTGGGGCCAACGTCCTGACTTTC; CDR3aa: CASSLDRGGGANVLTF
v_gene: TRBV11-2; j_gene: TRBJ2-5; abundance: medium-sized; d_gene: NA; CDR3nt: TGTGCCAGCAGCTCCCCAACGAGGTGGGAGACCCAGTACTTC; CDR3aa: CASSSPTRWETQYF
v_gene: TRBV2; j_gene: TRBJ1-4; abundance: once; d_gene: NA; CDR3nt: TGTGCCATCGTCGGGACGGATAATGAAAAACTGTTTTTT; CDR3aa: CAIVGTDNEKLFF
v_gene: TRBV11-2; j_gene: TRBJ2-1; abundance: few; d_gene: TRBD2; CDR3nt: TGTGCCAGCAGCCTAGATGGACTAGCGGTCAACAATGAGCAGTTCTTC; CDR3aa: CASSLDGLAVNNEQFF
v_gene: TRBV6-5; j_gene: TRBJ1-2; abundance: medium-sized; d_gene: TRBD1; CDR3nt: TGTGCCAGCAGTACCGGGACAGGGCTTTCCTATGGCTACACCTTC; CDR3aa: CASSTGTGLSYGYTF
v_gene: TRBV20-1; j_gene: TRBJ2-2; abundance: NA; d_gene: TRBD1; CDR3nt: TGCAGTGCTAGAGGACAGGGGAACACCGGGGAGCTGTTTTTT; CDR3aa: CSARGQGNTGELFF
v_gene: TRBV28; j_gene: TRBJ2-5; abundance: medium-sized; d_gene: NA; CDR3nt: TGTGCCAGCAGTAATAACAACCGGGAGACCCAGTACTTC; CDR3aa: CASSNNNRETQYF
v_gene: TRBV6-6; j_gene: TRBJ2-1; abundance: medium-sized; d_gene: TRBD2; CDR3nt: TGTGCCAGCAGTGCGGGACTAGCGGGCTCCTACAATGAGCAGTTCTTC; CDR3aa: CASSAGLAGSYNEQFF
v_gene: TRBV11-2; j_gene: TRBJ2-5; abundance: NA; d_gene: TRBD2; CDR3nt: TGTGCCAGCAGCTCACCGGGACTAGCGTCCGAGACCCAGTACTTC; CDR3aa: CASSSPGLASETQYF
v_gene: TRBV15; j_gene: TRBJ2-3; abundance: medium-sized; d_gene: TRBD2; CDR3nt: TGTGCCACCAGCAGTCTAGCGGGGGCAAGCACAGATACGCAGTATTTT; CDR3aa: CATSSLAGASTDTQYF
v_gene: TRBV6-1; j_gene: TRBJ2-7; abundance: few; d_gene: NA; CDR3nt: TGTGCCAGCAGTGCGGAGGGGCGGCACGAGCAGTACTTC; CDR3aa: CASSAEGRHEQYF
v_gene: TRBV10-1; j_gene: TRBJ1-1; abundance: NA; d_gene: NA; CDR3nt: TGCGCCAGCACCCGGACAGAGAACACTGAAGCTTTCTTT; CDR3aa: CASTRTENTEAFF
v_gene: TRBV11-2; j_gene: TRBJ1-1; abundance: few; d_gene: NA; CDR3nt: TGTGCCAGCAGCTTAGGGGTGAACACTGAAGCTTTCTTT; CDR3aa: CASSLGVNTEAFF
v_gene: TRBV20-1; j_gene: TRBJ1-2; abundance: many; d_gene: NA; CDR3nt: TGCAGTGCTAGAGAGGGGGGGAAGAACTATGGCTACACCTTC; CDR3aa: CSAREGGKNYGYTF
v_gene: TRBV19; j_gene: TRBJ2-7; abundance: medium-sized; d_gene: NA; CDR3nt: TGTGCCAGTAGTATCCGACAGCCTCCTGGCGAGCAGTACTTC; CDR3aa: CASSIRQPPGEQYF
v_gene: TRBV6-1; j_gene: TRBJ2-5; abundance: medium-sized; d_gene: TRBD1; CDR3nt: TGTGCCAGCAGTGGACAGGGAAGAGGATGGGAGACCCAGTACTTC; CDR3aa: CASSGQGRGWETQYF
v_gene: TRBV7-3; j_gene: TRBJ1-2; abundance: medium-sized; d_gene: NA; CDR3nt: TGTGCCAGCAGCCCTCACAGGAGGGGAGGTAACTATGGCTACACCTTC; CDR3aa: CASSPHRRGGNYGYTF
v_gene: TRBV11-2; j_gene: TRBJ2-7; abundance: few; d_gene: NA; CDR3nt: TGTGCCAGCAGCTTAGTGGTAAGCTCCTACGAGCAGTACTTC; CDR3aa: CASSLVVSSYEQYF
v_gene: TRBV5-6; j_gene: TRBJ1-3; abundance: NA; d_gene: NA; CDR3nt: TGTGCCAGCAGCTTTGGCAGGGTGGGAAACACCATATATTTT; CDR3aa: CASSFGRVGNTIYF
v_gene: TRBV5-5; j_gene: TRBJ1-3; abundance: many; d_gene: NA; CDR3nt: TGTGCCAGCAGCTTGGCTCTAACATTGGGAAACACCATATATTTT; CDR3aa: CASSLALTLGNTIYF
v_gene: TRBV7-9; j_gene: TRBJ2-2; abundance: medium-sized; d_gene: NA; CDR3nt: TGTGCCAGCAGCTTCGAAGGTGGGCGACCCGGGGAGCTGTTTTTT; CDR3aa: CASSFEGGRPGELFF
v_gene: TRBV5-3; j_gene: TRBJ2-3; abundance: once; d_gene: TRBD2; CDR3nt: TGTGCCAGAAGCCCTCGGGGGGGCGACACAGATACGCAGTATTTT; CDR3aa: CARSPRGGDTDTQYF
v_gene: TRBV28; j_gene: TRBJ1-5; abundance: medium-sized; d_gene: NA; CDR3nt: TGTGCCAGCAGTGCCACCTACACAGGGTTATTCCAGCCCCAGCATTTT; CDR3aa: CASSATYTGLFQPQHF
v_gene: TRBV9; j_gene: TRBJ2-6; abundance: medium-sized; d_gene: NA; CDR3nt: TGTGCCAGCAGCCCTAGGAGGGAGGTAACTGGGGCCAACGTCCTGACTTTC; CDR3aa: CASSPRREVTGANVLTF
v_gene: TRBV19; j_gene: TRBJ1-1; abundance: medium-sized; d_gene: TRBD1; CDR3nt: TGTGCCAGTAGTGCTACAGGGGGCTACACTGAAGCTTTCTTT; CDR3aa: CASSATGGYTEAFF
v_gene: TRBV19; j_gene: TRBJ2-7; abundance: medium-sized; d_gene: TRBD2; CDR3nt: TGTGCCAGTAGTAGCGGGAGCTCCTACGAGCAGTACTTC; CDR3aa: CASSSGSSYEQYF
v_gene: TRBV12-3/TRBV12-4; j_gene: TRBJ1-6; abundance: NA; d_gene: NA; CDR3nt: TGTGCCAGCAGTTTGGGGCCGAACTATAATTCACCCCTCCACTTT; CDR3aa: CASSLGPNYNSPLHF
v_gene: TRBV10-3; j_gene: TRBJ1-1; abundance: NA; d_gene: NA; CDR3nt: TGTGCCATCAGTGAGCGAGGGGGACTCCAGAACACTGAAGCTTTCTTT; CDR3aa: CAISERGGLQNTEAFF
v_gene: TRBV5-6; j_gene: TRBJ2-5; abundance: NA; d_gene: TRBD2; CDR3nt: TGTGCCAGCAGCCCCGGGAGGGTGGAGACCCAGTACTTC; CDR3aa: CASSPGRVETQYF
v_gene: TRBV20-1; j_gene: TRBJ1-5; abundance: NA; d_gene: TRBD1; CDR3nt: TGCAGTGCTAGGGGGGACAGGGATCAGCCCCAGCATTTT; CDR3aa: CSARGDRDQPQHF
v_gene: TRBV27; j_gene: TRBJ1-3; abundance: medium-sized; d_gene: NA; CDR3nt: TGTGCCAGCAGCCGGGGGGATGGAAACACCATATATTTT; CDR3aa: CASSRGDGNTIYF
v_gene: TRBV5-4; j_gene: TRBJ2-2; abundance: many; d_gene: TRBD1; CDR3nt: TGTGCCAGCGGACAGGGGAACACCGGGGAGCTGTTTTTT; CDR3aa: CASGQGNTGELFF
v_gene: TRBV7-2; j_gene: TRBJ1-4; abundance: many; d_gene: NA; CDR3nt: TGTGCCAGCAGCTTAGTTGTAGGAACTAATGAAAAACTGTTTTTT; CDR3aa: CASSLVVGTNEKLFF
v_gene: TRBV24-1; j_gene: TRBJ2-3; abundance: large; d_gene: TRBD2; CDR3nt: TGTGCCACCAGTGACTCTAGCGGTTGGGACACAGATACGCAGTATTTT; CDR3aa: CATSDSSGWDTDTQYF
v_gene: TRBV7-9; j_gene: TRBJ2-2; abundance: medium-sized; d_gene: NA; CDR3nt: TGTGCCAGCAGCTTAAGCGATGCGGGGGCCACAGCGAACACCGGGGAGCTGTTTTTT; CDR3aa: CASSLSDAGATANTGELFF
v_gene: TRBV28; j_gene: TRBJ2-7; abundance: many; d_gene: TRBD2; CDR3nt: TGTGCCAGCAGTTTCGGTGCGGGAGTCGAGCAGTACTTC; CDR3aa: CASSFGAGVEQYF
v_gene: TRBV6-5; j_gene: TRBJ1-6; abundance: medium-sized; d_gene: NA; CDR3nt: TGTGCCAGCAGTTACAGAGGGACGGATTCACCCCTCCACTTT; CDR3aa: CASSYRGTDSPLHF
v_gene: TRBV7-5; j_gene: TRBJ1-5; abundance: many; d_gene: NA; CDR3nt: NA; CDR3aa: CISVPEAGGRNQPQHF
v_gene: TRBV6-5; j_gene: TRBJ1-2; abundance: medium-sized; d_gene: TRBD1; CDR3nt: TGTGCCAGCAGCCCCGACAGGGGGCGGGGCTACACCTTC; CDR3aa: CASSPDRGRGYTF
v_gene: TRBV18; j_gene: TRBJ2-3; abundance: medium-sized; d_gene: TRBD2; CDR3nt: TGTGCCAGCTCAGCTTCTAGCGGGCCCACAGATACGCAGTATTTT; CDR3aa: CASSASSGPTDTQYF
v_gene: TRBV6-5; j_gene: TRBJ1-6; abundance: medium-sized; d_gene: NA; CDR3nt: TGTGCCAGCAGTTACTCGGGCAGAGACACTAATTCACCCCTCCACTTT; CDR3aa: CASSYSGRDTNSPLHF
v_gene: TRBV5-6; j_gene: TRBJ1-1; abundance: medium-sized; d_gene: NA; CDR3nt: TGTGCCAGCAGTTCCGATTTGTTTTTGAACACTGAAGCTTTCTTT; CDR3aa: CASSSDLFLNTEAFF
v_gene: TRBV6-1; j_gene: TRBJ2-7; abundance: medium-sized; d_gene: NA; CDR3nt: TGTGCCACCCAAAGTCAGCTTGTCGGGTACGAGCAGTACTTC; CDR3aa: CATQSQLVGYEQYF
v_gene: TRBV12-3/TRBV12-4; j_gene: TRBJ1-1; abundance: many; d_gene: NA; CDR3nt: TGTGCCAGCAGGGGGCTGAACACTGAAGCTTTCTTT; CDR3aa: CASRGLNTEAFF
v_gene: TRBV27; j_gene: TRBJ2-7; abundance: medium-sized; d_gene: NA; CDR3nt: TGTGCCAGCAGTTTCGCTAACACGTACGAGCAGTACTTC; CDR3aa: CASSFANTYEQYF
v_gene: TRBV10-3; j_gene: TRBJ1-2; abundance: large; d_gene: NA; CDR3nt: TGTGCCATCAGTGAGTCCGAACAGAATGGCTACACCTTC; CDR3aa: CAISESEQNGYTF
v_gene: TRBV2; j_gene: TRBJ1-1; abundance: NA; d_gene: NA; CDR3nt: TGTGCCAGCAGTATACAGGGTCAGGATACTGAAGCTTTCTTT; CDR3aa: CASSIQGQDTEAFF